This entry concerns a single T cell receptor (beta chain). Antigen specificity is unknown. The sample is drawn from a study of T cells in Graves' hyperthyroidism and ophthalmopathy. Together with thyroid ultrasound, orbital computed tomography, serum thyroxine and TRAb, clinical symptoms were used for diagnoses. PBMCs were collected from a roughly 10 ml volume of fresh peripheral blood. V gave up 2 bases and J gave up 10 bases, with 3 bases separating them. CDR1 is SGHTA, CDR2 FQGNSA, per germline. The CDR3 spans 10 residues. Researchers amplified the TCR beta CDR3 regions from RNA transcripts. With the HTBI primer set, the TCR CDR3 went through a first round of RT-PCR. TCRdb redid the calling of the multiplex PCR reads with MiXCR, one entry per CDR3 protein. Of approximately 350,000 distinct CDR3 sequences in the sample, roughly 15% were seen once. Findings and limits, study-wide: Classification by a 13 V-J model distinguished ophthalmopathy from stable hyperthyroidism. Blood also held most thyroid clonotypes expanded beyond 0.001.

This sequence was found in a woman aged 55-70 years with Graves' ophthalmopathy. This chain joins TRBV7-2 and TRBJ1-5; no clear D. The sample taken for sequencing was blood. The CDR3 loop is CASSLSPQHF. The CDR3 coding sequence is TGTGCCAGCAGCTTAAGTCCCCAGCATTTT. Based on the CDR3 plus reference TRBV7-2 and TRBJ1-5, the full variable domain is GAGVSQSPSNKVTEKGKDVELRCDPISGHTALYWYRQSLGQGLEFLIYFQGNSAPDKSGLPSDRFSAERTGGSVSTLTIQRTQQEDSAVYLCASSLSPQHFGDGTRLSIL.